Below, 27 T cell receptor beta chains from the same sample are listed, as sequenced in a study of blood T cell repertoires in COVID-19. TCRdb's table, derived via immunoSEQ multiplex PCR, lists solely in-frame clones and lacks some. The sample lists hundreds of thousands of clones, 84% seen once, with less than 10% in the top ten. The source material was peripheral blood. These receptors were collected from a human donor in a cohort sampled during active COVID-19.

This chain links TRBV7-9 with TRBJ2-1; no reliable D call. The CDR3 covers 15 residues. V was pared by 1 base and J by 5 bases, with 12 bases between. Germline V CDR1 and CDR2: SEHNR, FQNEAQ (reference sequence). The chain's CDR3 is CASSLGQKKNNEQFF. As DNA, the CDR3 is TGTGCCAGCAGCTTAGGGCAGAAAAAAAACAATGAGCAGTTCTTC. Supplemented by reference TRBV7-9 and TRBJ2-1, the full variable domain reads DTGVSQNPRHKITKRGQNVTFRCDPISEHNRLYWYRQTLGQGPEFLTYFQNEAQLEKSRLLSDRFSAERPKGSFSTLEIQRTEQGDSAMYLCASSLGQKKNNEQFFGPGTRLTVL.

The V and J genes are TRBV7-2 and TRBJ2-7; the match to TRBD2 covers 10 bases. The germline CDR1 and CDR2 sequences are SGHTA and FQGNSA. The V segment lost 5 bases and the J segment 6 bases; nucleotides outside the gene matches: 10. The CDR3 loop spans 15 amino acids. CDR3: CASSMSGGAVSEQYF. In DNA, the CDR3 is TGTGCCAGCAGCATGAGCGGGGGGGCGGTCTCCGAGCAGTACTTC.

V gene TRBV6-2 or TRBV6-3 combines with J gene TRBJ2-5; D perhaps matches TRBD2 (5 bases). The CDR3 spans 15 residues. The ends were cut back, 4 bases at V and 2 bases at J, with 14 bases in the middle. Germline V gives CDR1 MNHEY, CDR2 SVGEGT. The CDR3 sequence: CASSSPAAVQETQYF. CDR3 sequence (DNA): TGTGCCAGCAGTTCCCCAGCAGCGGTTCAAGAGACCCAGTACTTC.

The genes are TRBV6-2 or TRBV6-3 and TRBJ2-7; 9 nucleotides agree with TRBD2. Germline CDR1 reads MNHEY; CDR2 reads SVGEGT. V lost 0 bases and J lost 2; bases outside the gene matches: 5. The CDR3 extends over 16 amino acids. CDR3 loop: CASSYSRGGQAYEQYF. The CDR3 DNA sequence: TGTGCCAGCAGTTACTCGCGGGGGGGCCAAGCCTACGAGCAGTACTTC.

The V and J genes are TRBV6-2 or TRBV6-3 and TRBJ2-7; 11 bases are shared with TRBD2. Trimming took 5 bases from V and 3 from J; bases not matched to a gene: 3. In germline, CDR1 is MNHEY, CDR2 SVGEGT. The CDR3 sequence is 14 residues long. CDR3 DNA: TGTGCCAGCAGTCAAACTAGCGGGGGCTACGAGCAGTACTTC. It yields the protein CASSQTSGGYEQYF.

Only one count was recorded for this clone. The V gene is TRBV7-3, the J gene TRBJ2-6, with D perhaps matching TRBD1 (7 bases). CDR3 length: 16 residues. Germline V gene data show CDR1 as SGHTA and CDR2 as FQGTGA. V was shortened by 2 bases and J by 4 bases, with 12 bases between the two germline ends. The CDR3 reads CASSLQGEAGANVLTF. The CDR3 region has the DNA TGTGCCAGCAGCTTACAGGGGGAGGCAGGGGCCAACGTCCTGACTTTC. Full variable domain (missing parts from reference TRBV7-3 and TRBJ2-6): GAGVSQTPSNKVTEKGKYVELRCDPISGHTALYWYRQSLGQGPEFLIYFQGTGAADDSGLPNDRFFAVRPEGSVSTLKIQRTERGDSAVYLCASSLQGEAGANVLTFGAGSRLTVL.

J is TRBJ1-4 and V is TRBV29-1, with a possible D match to TRBD1 (5 bases). This CDR3 region has 16 residues. Germline V CDR1 and CDR2: SQVTM, ANQGSEA. V lost 7 bases and J 3 bases, leaving 21 bases between the germline ends. The CDR3 nucleotides read TGCAGCGCCCGCGCGAGGGTTTCGGGGGCTAATGAAAAACTGTTTTTT. It codes for CSARARVSGANEKLFF.

The chain carries TRBV10-1 and TRBJ1-1; D ambiguous. The ends were cut back, 2 bases at V and 5 bases at J, with 6 bases in the middle. CDR3 size: 12 residues. Germline V CDR1 and CDR2: WNHNN, SYGVQD (reference sequence). CDR3 protein: CASSEGGTEAFF. The CDR3 coding sequence is TGCGCCAGCAGTGAGGGCGGGACTGAAGCTTTCTTT.

V and J are TRBV7-9 and TRBJ2-5, with D possibly TRBD2 on 6 matching bases. This CDR3 has 18 amino acids. V lost 3 bases to trimming and J lost 5 bases, with 25 bases between them. From germline, CDR1 is SEHNR and CDR2 FQNEAQ (reference sequence). CDR3 in DNA: TGTGCCAGCAGCTTGCTCATCAATTGGGGAGGTATCGAGGAGACCCAGTACTTC. This encodes CASSLLINWGGIEETQYF.

This clone was observed once. The rearrangement links TRBV4-2 to TRBJ1-2, with a tentative D call TRBD1 (6 bases). The CDR3 consists of 13 residues. Trimming cost V 1 base and J 8 bases, with 11 bases left between them. Germline CDR1 and CDR2: LGHNA and YNFKEQ. The CDR3 bases are TGTGCCAGCAGCCAAGCGGCAGGGGAGGGCTACACCTTC. It translates to CASSQAAGEGYTF.

This chain joins TRBV5-6 and TRBJ2-1; TRBD1 might be the D (6 bases). Germline V gene sequence: CDR1 SGHDT, CDR2 YYEEEE. With 1 base removed from V and 0 bases from J, the gap between germline ends came to 14 bases. The CDR3 covers 17 residues. CDR3: CASSLRSGQSSYNEQFF. CDR3 in DNA: TGTGCCAGCAGCTTGAGATCAGGACAGAGCTCCTACAATGAGCAGTTCTTC.

V usage is TRBV7-9 and J usage is TRBJ1-1; D might be TRBD1 (6 bases). The CDR3 is 15 residues long. Per germline, CDR1 SEHNR and CDR2 FQNEAQ (reference sequence). V was pared by 1 base and J by 2 bases, with 11 bases between. DNA for the CDR3: TGTGCCAGCAGCTTAGGGGACAAAAGTAACACTGAAGCTTTCTTT. This encodes CASSLGDKSNTEAFF.

The gene calls are TRBV7-2 and TRBJ2-3; tentatively, D is TRBD1 (5 bases). Trimming cost V 4 bases and J 4 bases, with 12 bases left between them. The CDR3 totals 14 residues. Germline CDR1 SGHTA, CDR2 FQGNSA. CDR3 sequence (DNA): TGTGCCAGCAGCTCCCCGTTAGGGGCAGATACGCAGTATTTT. It specifies CASSSPLGADTQYF.

The gene calls are TRBV28 and TRBJ1-3; D gene ambiguous. The CDR3 is made up of 16 amino acids. Trimming pared 3 bases from V and 1 base from J, leaving 13 bases between. The germline gives CDR1 MDHEN, CDR2 SYDVKM. The CDR3 spells CASSFGVGASGNTIYF. The CDR3 nucleotides are TGTGCCAGCAGTTTTGGAGTGGGAGCGTCTGGAAACACCATATATTTT.

The CDR3 spells CASSVNVISGETQYF. In nucleotides, the CDR3 is TGTGCCAGCAGCGTTAATGTTATCAGTGGAGAGACCCAGTACTTC. This chain links TRBV9 with TRBJ2-5, with D uncertain. CDR1 and CDR2 (germline): SGDLS, YYNGEE. The CDR3 is 15 amino acids. With 2 bases removed from V and 4 bases from J, the gap between germline ends came to 15 bases.

The chain links TRBV3-1 (or the pseudogene TRBV3-2) to TRBJ1-3; TRBD1 is a possible D gene (6 bases). The germline CDR1 and CDR2 sequences are LGHDT and YNNKEL (reference sequence). The CDR3 sequence is 14 residues long. The V gene lost 8 bases and the J gene lost 0 bases, with 11 bases spanning the gap. The CDR3 nucleotides are TGTGCCAGCTCCCAGGGGAGCTCTGGAAACACCATATATTTT. As protein: CASSQGSSGNTIYF.

The chain is built from TRBV19 and TRBJ1-3; D unresolved. Germline CDR1 is LNHDA and CDR2 is SQIVND (reference sequence). The CDR3 length is 14 residues. The V end was cut by 5 bases, the J end by 0 bases, with 8 bases between. This chain's CDR3 is CASSSPISGNTIYF. DNA for the CDR3: TGTGCCAGTAGTTCCCCCATCTCTGGAAACACCATATATTTT.

This clone was seen just once. The gene calls are TRBV11-2 and TRBJ2-7; TRBD2 is a possible D gene (5 bases). The CDR3 contains 14 residues. CDR1 is SGHAT, CDR2 FQNNGV, per germline. The V and J ends lost 0 bases and 7 bases respectively, with 13 bases between them. The CDR3 region is CASSLELGLREQYF. In DNA form, the CDR3 reads TGTGCCAGCAGCTTAGAGCTCGGACTGAGGGAGCAGTACTTC. The full variable domain, in which reference TRBV11-2 and TRBJ2-7 provide the parts outside the CDR3, is EAGVAQSPRYKIIEKRQSVAFWCNPISGHATLYWYQQILGQGPKLLIQFQNNGVVDDSQLPKDRFSAERLKGVDSTLKIQPAKLEDSAVYLCASSLELGLREQYFGPGTRLTVT.

This clone was picked up one time. The chain is built from TRBV25-1 and TRBJ2-1; weak D call: TRBD1 (6 bases). Germline V lookup: CDR1 MGHDK, CDR2 SYGVNS. Trimming stripped 4 bases from V and 12 bases from J, with 19 bases between. The CDR3 sequence is 14 residues long. CDR3 residues: CASSGEQGRLGQFF. CDR3 sequence (DNA): TGTGCCAGCAGTGGGGAACAGGGCCGGCTAGGGCAGTTCTTC.

The rearrangement links TRBV7-2 to TRBJ2-5; tentatively, D is TRBD2 (6 bases). Per the germline V gene, CDR1 is SGHTA and CDR2 is FQGNSA. The CDR3 extends over 16 amino acids. Trimming left V 4 bases short and J 5 bases short, with 20 bases between. For the CDR3, the DNA is TGTGCCAGCAGCTCCCAAGTTTTCTGGGAGGAGGAGACCCAGTACTTC. Protein sequence: CASSSQVFWEEETQYF. Looking up the rest from reference TRBV7-2 and TRBJ2-5 gives the full variable domain: GAGVSQSPSNKVTEKGKDVELRCDPISGHTALYWYRQSLGQGLEFLIYFQGNSAPDKSGLPSDRFSAERTGGSVSTLTIQRTQQEDSAVYLCASSSQVFWEEETQYFGPGTRLLVL.

This clone was counted a single time. J is TRBJ2-1 and V is TRBV15, with a tentative D call TRBD2 (5 bases). CDR1 and CDR2 (germline): LNHNV, YYDKDF (reference sequence). The CDR3 sequence is 16 residues long. Trimming removed 1 base at V and 6 bases at J, with 16 bases between. CDR3 amino acids: CATSRGGRGYGNEQFF. The CDR3 DNA follows: TGTGCCACCAGCAGAGGCGGTCGAGGGTACGGCAATGAGCAGTTCTTC.

This chain connects TRBV10-3 to TRBJ2-2; no clear D. CDR1 and CDR2 (germline): ENHRY, SYGVKD. Between the trimmed V and J ends, which lost 6 bases and 7 bases, there was a span of 9 bases. The CDR3 has 12 residues. CDR3 bases: TGTGCCATCAGACCATCTAGCGGGGAGCTGTTTTTT. Protein product: CAIRPSSGELFF.

This sequence joins TRBV6-5 and TRBJ2-3; no definite D call. V lost 5 bases to trimming and J lost 4 bases, with 13 bases between them. The CDR3 sequence is 14 residues long. Germline-derived CDR1 and CDR2 are MNHEY and SVGAGI. CDR3 sequence: CASSHSLRSDTQYF. The DNA for the CDR3 is TGTGCCAGCAGTCATAGCTTAAGATCAGATACGCAGTATTTT.

The chain joins TRBV18 to TRBJ2-7; a weak D match, TRBD2 (5 bases). The CDR3 is made up of 15 amino acids. Trimming removed 6 bases at V and 0 bases at J, with 15 bases between. CDR1 and CDR2 from the germline V gene are KGHSH and LQKENI. The CDR3 protein is CASSISAGGSYEQYF. DNA of the CDR3: TGTGCCAGCTCCATTTCTGCGGGTGGCTCCTACGAGCAGTACTTC.

In DNA, the CDR3 is TGTGCCACCGGACAGGGGAATTCACCCCTCCACTTT. It codes for CATGQGNSPLHF. The chain carries TRBV12-3 or TRBV12-4 and TRBJ1-6; 9 bases map to TRBD1. The CDR3 consists of 12 residues. The V and J ends lost 10 bases and 7 bases, in that order; junction bases with no gene match: 2.

The chain employs TRBV7-2 and TRBJ1-2; maybe TRBD1 (6 bases). The CDR3 loop spans 13 amino acids. The germline gives CDR1 SGHTA, CDR2 FQGNSA. V was trimmed by 5 bases and J by 8 bases, leaving 15 bases between them. In DNA form, the CDR3 reads TGTGCCAGCAGCCAAAGGGGGGGCCGAGGCTACACCTTC. Protein sequence: CASSQRGGRGYTF. Variable domain in full (rest from reference TRBV7-2 and TRBJ1-2): GAGVSQSPSNKVTEKGKDVELRCDPISGHTALYWYRQSLGQGLEFLIYFQGNSAPDKSGLPSDRFSAERTGGSVSTLTIQRTQQEDSAVYLCASSQRGGRGYTFGSGTRLTVV.

The chain couples TRBV19 to TRBJ1-3, with TRBD1 as a possible D gene (5 bases). The CDR3 length is 14 residues. Germline V gene sequence: CDR1 LNHDA, CDR2 SQIVND (reference sequence). Trimming took 6 bases from V and 1 from J, leaving 10 bases between them. CDR3 sequence: CASRLRGSGNTIYF. CDR3 sequence (DNA): TGTGCCAGTAGGTTAAGGGGTTCTGGAAACACCATATATTTT.